A single sample gave rise to the 18 T cell receptor beta chains below, sequenced in a study of cytomegalovirus exposure and HLA in healthy donors. Profiling relied on immunoSEQ multiplex PCR, and the TCRdb table lists in-frame clones only, not all of them. The sample contains 150,000 to 200,000 clones, 80% to 85% of which appear only once. The source material was PBMCs. The receptor source for this set is a woman under 30 in good health and CMV-seropositive.

V and J are TRBV19 and TRBJ1-3; no firm D call. The V gene's germline CDR1 is LNHDA and CDR2 SQIVND (reference sequence). This CDR3 comprises 15 residues. V was cut by 5 bases and J by 0 bases, with 11 bases left in between. CDR3 sequence (DNA): TGTGCCAGTAGTTTCTCCGTGAGCTCTGGAAACACCATATATTTT. It translates to CASSFSVSSGNTIYF.

The chain employs TRBV27 and TRBJ2-2; D is undetermined. V lost 4 bases and J lost 4, with 10 bases in between. The CDR3 has 14 amino acids. Germline loops: CDR1 MNHEY, CDR2 SMNVEV (reference sequence). The CDR3 loop is CASSYIQATGELFF. In DNA form, the CDR3 reads TGTGCCAGCAGTTACATCCAGGCCACCGGGGAGCTGTTTTTT.

The V gene is TRBV18, the J gene TRBJ2-7; 8 nucleotides line up with TRBD1. Losses at the gene ends were 8 bases for V and 1 base for J; bases not matched to a gene: 7. CDR1 is KGHSH and CDR2 is LQKENI in the germline V gene. This CDR3 has 14 amino acids. The CDR3 DNA reads TGTGCCAGCCAACTACAGGGGGTGTCCTACGAGCAGTACTTC. It encodes CASQLQGVSYEQYF. The full variable domain, its missing parts supplied by reference TRBV18 and TRBJ2-7, is NAGVMQNPRHLVRRRGQEARLRCSPMKGHSHVYWYRQLPEEGLKFMVYLQKENIIDESGMPKERFSAEFPKEGPSILRIQQVVRGDSAAYFCASQLQGVSYEQYFGPGTRLTVT.

This chain links TRBV7-3 with TRBJ2-1, with D uncertain. The V end was cut by 5 bases, the J end by 9 bases, with 14 bases between. The CDR3 length is 13 residues. CDR1 SGHTA and CDR2 FQGTGA come from the germline V gene. CDR3 nucleotide sequence: TGTGCCAGCAGCCCGACTTCGAGTAGTGAGCAGTTCTTC. Its translation: CASSPTSSSEQFF.

The chain employs TRBV5-4 and TRBJ2-3, with D uncertain. Germline V CDR1 and CDR2: SGHNT, YYREEE (reference sequence). The CDR3 extends over 14 amino acids. Trimming took off 2 bases at V and 1 base at J, with 8 bases between the two ends. The CDR3: CASSLGVGTDTQYF. DNA for the CDR3: TGTGCCAGCAGCTTAGGAGTCGGCACAGATACGCAGTATTTT. The full variable domain, in which reference TRBV5-4 and TRBJ2-3 provide the parts outside the CDR3, is ETGVTQSPTHLIKTRGQQVTLRCSSQSGHNTVSWYQQALGQGPQFIFQYYREEENGRGNFPPRFSGLQFPNYSSELNVNALELDDSALYLCASSLGVGTDTQYFGPGTRLTVL.

This clone was recorded once. This rearrangement joins TRBV6-1 to TRBJ2-1; weak D call: TRBD2 (5 bases). V lost 6 bases to trimming and J lost 8 bases, with 11 bases between them. Per germline, CDR1 MNHNS and CDR2 SASEGT. The CDR3 runs 12 residues. CDR3 nucleotides: TGTGCCAGCAGAGGCCCGGGGTATGAGCAGTTCTTC. As protein: CASRGPGYEQFF.

The gene calls are TRBV5-4 and TRBJ1-1, with 7 bases matching TRBD1. The CDR3 is made up of 19 amino acids. The trim removed 0 bases at V and 4 bases at J, leaving 18 bases unmatched. CDR1 SGHNT and CDR2 YYREEE come from the germline V gene (reference sequence). CDR3: CASSLVNRQGYSGGTEAFF. In DNA form, the CDR3 reads TGTGCCAGCAGCTTGGTGAACAGACAGGGTTATTCTGGGGGCACTGAAGCTTTCTTT.

J is TRBJ1-2 and V is TRBV6-5, with 12 nucleotides matching TRBD1. From germline, CDR1 is MNHEY and CDR2 SVGAGI. There are 16 residues in the CDR3. The V gene end was trimmed by 4 bases and the J gene end by 7 bases; junction bases not matched to a gene: 10. The CDR3 is CASSFYRDRGQGGYTF. The CDR3 DNA is TGTGCCAGCAGTTTCTACCGGGACAGGGGGCAGGGTGGCTACACCTTC.

The V gene is TRBV2, the J gene TRBJ1-6, with a weak D call TRBD1 (5 bases). Trimming removed 3 bases at V and 6 bases at J, with 15 bases between. This CDR3 is 16 amino acids long. Germline loops: CDR1 SNHLY, CDR2 FYNNEI. CDR3 bases: TGTGCCAGCAGTGATGCAGGGTTTCAAGCTAATTCACCCCTCCACTTT. Translated, it gives CASSDAGFQANSPLHF. The variable domain in full, with the rest retrieved from reference TRBV2 and TRBJ1-6, is EPEVTQTPSHQVTQMGQEVILRCVPISNHLYFYWYRQILGQKVEFLVSFYNNEISEKSEIFDDQFSVERPDGSNFTLKIRSTKLEDSAMYFCASSDAGFQANSPLHFGNGTRLTVT.

CDR3 nucleotide sequence: TGTGCCAGCAGCTCATTCGGGAGGGAAGGACAGCCCCAGCATTTT. Protein product: CASSSFGREGQPQHF. The J gene is TRBJ1-5, the V gene TRBV5-6; D is unclear. The germline V and J ends were trimmed by 3 bases and 7 bases, with 17 bases remaining between them. The V gene's germline CDR1 is SGHDT and CDR2 YYEEEE. This CDR3 comprises 15 residues.

This clone was recorded a few times. The chain is built from TRBV28 and TRBJ1-2; 9 bases line up with TRBD1. Looked up from germline, CDR1 is MDHEN and CDR2 is SYDVKM. This CDR3 is built from 14 residues. V was clipped by 8 bases and J by 3 bases; unmatched bases: 7. As DNA, the CDR3 is TGTGCCAGCGGTCGGGACAGGGAGTACTATGGCTACACCTTC. Translation gives CASGRDREYYGYTF.

The chain has TRBV6-1 and TRBJ2-5, with D perhaps matching TRBD2 (6 bases). CDR3 size: 16 residues. Trimming took 0 bases from V and 2 from J, leaving 13 bases between them. Looked up from germline, CDR1 is MNHNS and CDR2 is SASEGT. CDR3 loop: CASSEAIGGGQETQYF. In DNA form, the CDR3 reads TGTGCCAGCAGTGAAGCGATCGGGGGTGGGCAAGAGACCCAGTACTTC.

The V and J genes are TRBV7-8 and TRBJ2-1, with 7 nucleotides matching TRBD2. After removal of 3 bases from V and 3 bases from J, the junction contained 8 bases not matched to a gene. This CDR3 region has 16 residues. Per germline, CDR1 SGHVS and CDR2 FQNEAQ. The CDR3 DNA reads TGTGCCAGCAGCTTCCGGGGGGTCGTTGTCTACAATGAGCAGTTCTTC. This gives the protein CASSFRGVVVYNEQFF.

The gene calls are TRBV14 and TRBJ2-1, with 12 bases that match TRBD2. With 4 bases clipped from V and 0 bases from J, the junction kept 4 bases outside the gene matches. CDR3 length: 17 residues. Looked up from germline, CDR1 is SGHDN and CDR2 is FVKESK. The CDR3 sequence is CASSPGLAGLSYNEQFF. As DNA, the CDR3 is TGTGCCAGCAGCCCAGGACTAGCGGGGCTCTCCTACAATGAGCAGTTCTTC.

CDR3 in amino acids: CASSLAPNERQFF. Here the CDR3 DNA reads TGTGCCAGCAGCTTGGCCCCGAATGAGCGGCAGTTCTTC. The chain has TRBV5-4 and TRBJ2-1, with unresolved D. CDR1 and CDR2 (germline): SGHNT, YYREEE (reference sequence). The V end lost 0 bases, the J end lost 12 bases, and 13 bases lay between the germline ends. The CDR3 is 13 residues long.

The chain is built from TRBV19 and TRBJ1-5; TRBD1 might be the D (5 bases). The CDR3 runs to 12 residues. V lost 9 bases to trimming and J lost 6 bases, with 12 bases between them. Germline CDR1 reads LNHDA; CDR2 reads SQIVND (reference sequence). CDR3 loop: CASRAFPQPQHF. The CDR3 DNA follows: TGTGCCAGCAGGGCTTTCCCTCAGCCCCAGCATTTT.

The genes are TRBV6-5 and TRBJ1-2; no firm D call. Per germline, CDR1 MNHEY and CDR2 SVGAGI. Trimming stripped 2 bases from V and 0 bases from J, with 10 bases between. CDR3 size: 15 residues. The CDR3 here is CASSYNRVANYGYTF. CDR3 coding DNA: TGTGCCAGCAGTTACAATCGGGTAGCTAACTATGGCTACACCTTC.

The V call is TRBV9, the J call TRBJ2-1; 9 bases fit TRBD2. J lost 7 bases, V lost 2 bases, and 7 bases had no gene match. In germline, CDR1 is SGDLS, CDR2 YYNGEE. The CDR3 is 15 amino acids. CDR3 residues: CASSVGSGGSNEQFF. The CDR3, as DNA: TGTGCCAGCAGCGTCGGAAGCGGGGGGTCTAATGAGCAGTTCTTC.